The clone carrying this T cell receptor beta chain was seen just once. Clinical histories supplied by participants themselves formed the basis of cohort assignment. Repertoires were generated with immunoSEQ multiplex PCR, while TCRdb's copy carries only in-frame clones and drops some. The sample comprises about 310,000 clones, around nine tenths of which are singletons, and approximately 8.8% rests with the top ten. This sample was included in a study of blood T cell repertoires in COVID-19. Germline trimming cut 10 bases from V and 5 bases from J; bases unmatched to any gene: 7. The CDR3 is 14 residues long. The germline CDR1 and CDR2 sequences are MDHEN and SYDVKM.

The TCR originated in a woman in her thirties or forties who had recovered from COVID-19. The sequencing sample was made of PBMCs or T cells enriched from blood (not recorded which). The chain uses TRBV28 and TRBJ1-4, with 10 bases aligning to TRBD1. CDR3 in amino acids: CAIGQGGMNEKLFF. CDR3 bases: TGTGCCATCGGACAGGGGGGTATGAATGAAAAACTGTTTTTT.